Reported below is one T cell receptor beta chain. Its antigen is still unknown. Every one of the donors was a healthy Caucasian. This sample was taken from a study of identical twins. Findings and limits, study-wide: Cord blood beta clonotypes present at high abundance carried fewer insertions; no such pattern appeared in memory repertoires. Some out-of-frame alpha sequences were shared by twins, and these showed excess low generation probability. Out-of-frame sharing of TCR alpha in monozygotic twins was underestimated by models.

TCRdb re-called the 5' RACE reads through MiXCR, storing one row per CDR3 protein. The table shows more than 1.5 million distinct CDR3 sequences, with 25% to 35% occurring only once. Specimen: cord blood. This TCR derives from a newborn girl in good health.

The CDR3 loop is CASSQASRRQFF. CDR3 nucleotide sequence: TGTGCCAGCAGCCAAGCCTCCAGGAGGCAGTTCTTC. The chain employs TRBV14 and TRBJ2-1, with D hard to call. Trimming cost V 1 base and J 12 bases, with 10 bases left between them. The CDR3 runs to 12 residues. Per the germline V gene, CDR1 is SGHDN and CDR2 is FVKESK.